This TCR beta chain was recorded in a study of T cell clones after liver transplantation. Study information: Third-party-reactive TCRbeta sequences from pre-transplant mixed lymphocyte reactions served as antigen-independent comparators. Standard immunosuppression, with no induction, continued until 12-24 months after transplant. Tolerant meant at least one year fully off immunosuppression without liver enzymes above twice normal. Whole-study results and caveats: Post-transplant time points were not standardized, so conclusions are preliminary.

The germline CDR1 and CDR2 sequences are SGHRS and YFSETQ. The V and J ends lost 3 bases and 7 bases respectively, with 11 bases between them. The CDR3 is made up of 14 amino acids. Assay: immunoSEQ multiplex PCR; the TCRdb copy retains only in-frame clones and omits some. Here the sample spans tens of thousands of clones, about 70% being singletons. As concerns this clone: The target antigen is unknown.

The clonotype comes from a human patient who received a liver transplant. Some of the T cells might come from the graft donor. The chain links TRBV5-1 to TRBJ1-6; TRBD1 might be the D (6 bases). The input for sequencing was CD4+ T cells from blood, taken at the approximately 15-month timepoint. CDR3 nucleotide sequence: TGCGCCAGCAGCTCCGGGACAACGAATTCACCCCTCCACTTT. Translation: CASSSGTTNSPLHF.